The following is a TCR beta chain sequence with its context. Its target is not known. These data are taken from a study of CD8 T cells in ankylosing spondylitis. MiXCR was run by TCRdb on the 5' RACE reads, yielding one entry per CDR3 protein. The data hold some 330,000 distinct CDR3 sequences, with roughly 8% observed a single time. Study-wide findings and caveats: For ankylosing spondylitis blood, a TCR beta motif of roughly 8 highly homologous variants appeared characteristic.

V lost 0 bases and J lost 6; bases outside the gene matches: 9. CDR3 length: 16 residues. Germline values: CDR1 SGHDN, CDR2 FVKESK. Sequenced sample: blood, either unsorted or a sorted T cell fraction (not recorded which). This TCR came from a male donor with ankylosing spondylitis. The gene calls are TRBV14 and TRBJ2-7, with 9 positions matching TRBD2. CDR3 DNA: TGTGCCAGCAGCCAAGATTACCTAGCGGGAAGGAGCGAGCAGTACTTC. Amino acids: CASSQDYLAGRSEQYF.